These 20 T cell receptor beta chains originate from one sample sequenced in a study of blood T cell repertoires in COVID-19. Using immunoSEQ multiplex PCR, the repertoire was profiled, and TCRdb retains in-frame clones only, with some absent. The top ten clones hold just over 2.5% of a sample with roughly 240,000 clones, 80% to 90% of them seen once. The sample was PBMCs or T cells enriched from blood (not recorded which). These receptors came from a woman aged 30 to 39 with acute COVID-19.

This chain uses TRBV3-1 (or the pseudogene TRBV3-2) with TRBJ1-4; the D gene is possibly TRBD1 (5 bases). The length of the CDR3 is 13 residues. Germline lookup yields CDR1 LGHDT and CDR2 YNNKEL (reference sequence). V lost 4 bases and J lost 8, with 11 bases in between. CDR3 nucleotides: TGTGCCAGCAGCCTTGGGGGAGGGGAAAAACTGTTTTTT. It encodes CASSLGGGEKLFF.

This clone was counted only a few times. This chain uses TRBV6-2 or TRBV6-3 with TRBJ2-1, with D perhaps matching TRBD2 (5 bases). The V end lost 4 bases, the J end lost 4 bases, and 14 bases lay between the germline ends. CDR3 size: 15 residues. Per germline, CDR1 MNHEY and CDR2 SVGEGT. CDR3 DNA: TGTGCCAGCAGTTGGGGTCTCGGGGATTACAATGAGCAGTTCTTC. Its protein product is CASSWGLGDYNEQFF.

The rearrangement joins TRBV27 to TRBJ2-7; no definite D call. The CDR3 extends over 13 amino acids. Germline-derived CDR1 and CDR2 are MNHEY and SMNVEV (reference sequence). V shed 5 bases and J shed 1 base, with 9 bases lying between them. The DNA for the CDR3 is TGTGCCAGCAGTCGCCTACGGTCCTACGAGCAGTACTTC. As protein: CASSRLRSYEQYF.

The chain couples TRBV6-1 to TRBJ2-7, with 7 bases aligning to TRBD1. The germline gives CDR1 MNHNS, CDR2 SASEGT. The CDR3 has 15 residues. The J segment lost 4 bases and the V segment lost 2 bases, leaving 8 bases of the junction unmatched. CDR3 residues: CASSEKGAGRYEQYF. CDR3 bases: TGTGCCAGCAGTGAAAAGGGGGCAGGGAGATACGAGCAGTACTTC.

The V call is TRBV7-9, the J call TRBJ2-3, with D hard to call. This CDR3 spans 14 amino acids. The V end was cut by 8 bases, the J end by 2 bases, with 14 bases between. Germline lookup yields CDR1 SEHNR and CDR2 FQNEAQ (reference sequence). The chain's CDR3 is CASLNLGFTDTQYF. DNA for the CDR3: TGTGCCAGCCTAAACCTGGGCTTCACAGATACGCAGTATTTT.

The rearrangement joins TRBV5-6 to TRBJ1-1; D is perhaps TRBD1 (5 bases). Germline assignment: CDR1 SGHDT and CDR2 YYEEEE. This CDR3 region has 14 residues. V lost 1 base to trimming and J lost 5 bases, with 12 bases between them. CDR3 protein: CASSLRGVRTEAFF. The DNA for the CDR3 is TGTGCCAGCAGCTTGCGGGGGGTGAGAACTGAAGCTTTCTTT.

CDR3 sequence reads: CASSQERTGWGSYNSPLHF. CDR3 sequence (DNA): TGCGCCAGCAGCCAAGAGAGAACAGGGTGGGGATCCTATAATTCACCCCTCCACTTT. The chain carries TRBV4-1 and TRBJ1-6; perhaps TRBD1 as D (6 bases). This CDR3 contains 19 residues. From germline, CDR1 is MGHRA and CDR2 YSYEKL. Trimming removed 0 bases from V and 1 base from J, with 16 bases in between.

The chain couples TRBV19 to TRBJ1-6; no definite D call. The CDR3 contains 15 residues. V gave up 4 bases and J gave up 9 bases, with 16 bases separating them. Germline CDR1 reads LNHDA; CDR2 reads SQIVND (reference sequence). The CDR3 loop reads CASSKTPTRSSPLHF. The CDR3 nucleotides are TGTGCCAGTAGTAAGACCCCAACTAGATCTTCACCCCTCCACTTT.

This clone was counted between two and nine times. The chain carries TRBV5-1 and TRBJ2-3; 8 bases line up with TRBD1. The CDR3 consists of 14 residues. The germline V gene encodes CDR1 SGHRS and CDR2 YFSETQ. V shed 0 bases, J shed 5 bases, and the junction held 2 bases outside the gene matches. CDR3 coding DNA: TGCGCCAGCAGCTTGGTCAGGGGGCAAGATACGCAGTATTTT. It encodes CASSLVRGQDTQYF.

The genes are TRBV12-5 and TRBJ2-1; 9 bases align to TRBD1. Trimming cost V 1 base and J 8 bases; bases outside gene matches: 9. Germline lookup yields CDR1 LGHNT and CDR2 FRNRAP. This CDR3 spans 16 amino acids. CDR3 sequence: CASGLGGTGRFYEQFF. The DNA of the CDR3 is TGTGCTAGTGGTTTGGGTGGGACAGGGAGGTTCTATGAGCAGTTCTTC.

The V and J genes are TRBV5-6 and TRBJ1-4; possible D gene TRBD1, 5 bases. The CDR3 consists of 15 residues. Germline-derived CDR1 and CDR2 are SGHDT and YYEEEE. The V and J ends lost 3 bases and 5 bases respectively, with 14 bases between them. CDR3 nucleotides: TGTGCCAGCAGCTGGTGGCAGGGAAGGAATGAAAAACTGTTTTTT. Amino acids: CASSWWQGRNEKLFF.

Only one count was recorded for this clone. The rearrangement joins TRBV7-6 to TRBJ2-7; a possible D gene is TRBD2 (6 bases). This CDR3 comprises 14 residues. Trimming stripped 4 bases from V and 0 bases from J, with 10 bases between. Germline-derived CDR1 and CDR2 are SGHVS and FNYEAQ. CDR3 loop: CASSSGGPSYEQYF. In DNA, the CDR3 is TGTGCCAGCAGCTCCGGGGGACCCTCCTACGAGCAGTACTTC.

This sequence joins TRBV5-5 and TRBJ1-5, with TRBD1 identical over 7 bases. J lost 4 bases, V lost 1 base, and 8 bases had no gene match. Germline lookup yields CDR1 SGHKS and CDR2 YYEKEE (reference sequence). This CDR3 spans 16 amino acids. In nucleotides, the CDR3 is TGTGCCAGCAGCTTGCGTGGGCAGGGGGAGAATCAGCCCCAGCATTTT. Its translation: CASSLRGQGENQPQHF.

This clone has only one observation. This sequence joins TRBV6-5 and TRBJ1-1, with D tentatively TRBD1 (5 bases). With 0 bases removed from V and 0 bases from J, the gap between germline ends came to 8 bases. CDR3 size: 15 residues. Germline V gene lookup returns CDR1 MNHEY and CDR2 SVGAGI. The CDR3 bases are TGTGCCAGCAGTTACTCGCCGACAGTGAACACTGAAGCTTTCTTT. Protein sequence: CASSYSPTVNTEAFF.

The V call is TRBV10-3, the J call TRBJ2-3; 9 positions agree with TRBD2. V was clipped by 4 bases and J by 3 bases; unmatched bases: 5. CDR1 and CDR2 (germline): ENHRY, SYGVKD. The CDR3 is 15 residues long. As DNA, the CDR3 is TGTGCCATCAGTGGCTTCAGCGGGGGGACAGATACGCAGTATTTT. Its protein is CAISGFSGGTDTQYF.

V gene TRBV10-3 combines with J gene TRBJ2-7, with 9 bases fitting TRBD1. This CDR3 has 16 amino acids. The V gene end was trimmed by 2 bases and the J gene end by 3 bases; junction bases not matched to a gene: 8. Germline assignment: CDR1 ENHRY and CDR2 SYGVKD. The CDR3 reads CAISEAGTGSLYEQYF. DNA of the CDR3: TGTGCCATCAGTGAGGCCGGGACAGGGAGCCTCTACGAGCAGTACTTC.

V usage is TRBV3-1 (or the pseudogene TRBV3-2) and J usage is TRBJ1-3; D remains ambiguous. Trimming pared 0 bases from V and 3 bases from J, leaving 6 bases between. CDR1 and CDR2 (germline): LGHDT, YNNKEL (reference sequence). This CDR3 region has 14 residues. CDR3 amino acids: CASSQDNFGNTIYF. Here the CDR3 DNA reads TGTGCCAGCAGCCAAGATAATTTTGGAAACACCATATATTTT.

Concerning this clone: Additional DNA sequences in this sample encode the identical CDR3. The CDR3 DNA reads TGTGCCAGCAGTGAACGGGGCTACGAGCAGTACTTC. Amino acids: CASSERGYEQYF. The J gene is TRBJ2-7, the V gene TRBV2; D possibly corresponds to TRBD2 (5 bases). Trimming removed 2 bases from V and 3 bases from J, with 5 bases in between. From germline, CDR1 is SNHLY and CDR2 FYNNEI. The CDR3 is made up of 12 amino acids.

V is TRBV19 and J is TRBJ2-5; TRBD2 is a possible D gene (7 bases). V lost 4 bases, J lost 5 bases, and 17 bases lay in between. Germline V gene data show CDR1 as LNHDA and CDR2 as SQIVND (reference sequence). The CDR3 loop spans 15 amino acids. The CDR3 region is CASSNRGGRVETQYF. In DNA form, the CDR3 reads TGTGCCAGTAGTAATAGGGGGGGCCGGGTGGAGACCCAGTACTTC.

V gene TRBV25-1 combines with J gene TRBJ1-1, with 9 positions matching TRBD1. Germline CDR1 and CDR2: MGHDK and SYGVNS. V gave up 6 bases and J gave up 0 bases; unmatched junction bases: 2. The CDR3 runs to 14 residues. The CDR3 spells CASRDRGMNTEAFF. CDR3 sequence (DNA): TGTGCCAGCAGAGACAGGGGGATGAACACTGAAGCTTTCTTT.